This T cell receptor beta chain derives from a study of T cell responses to AZD1222 COVID-19 vaccine. Whole-study results and caveats: Vaccine-related CD4 TCRs covered spike, predominating at 160-218 and 743-854. Possibly, clonal diversity was underestimated; donors were largely white British and included more females. Reports say nearly half of spike-specific TCRs go after unmutated variant regions.

This clone was seen just once. Its antigen is unknown. The data were produced by immunoSEQ multiplex PCR, yet TCRdb's version contains in-frame clones alone and is incomplete. Among tens of thousands of clones listed, around 80% were seen once. V lost 5 bases and J 1 base, leaving 8 bases between the germline ends. The V gene's germline CDR1 is KGHSH and CDR2 LQKENI. This CDR3 comprises 13 residues. The source of this sequence is an adult in good health. The sample in question was peripheral blood, obtained on day 0 of AZD1222 vaccination. The rearrangement uses TRBV18 and TRBJ2-5; no reliable D call. CDR3 in DNA: TGTGCCAGCTCATATTCAATCCAAGAGACCCAGTACTTC. Translated: CASSYSIQETQYF.